A selection of T cell receptor beta chains follows, all from one sample in a study of blood T cell repertoires in COVID-19. Only in-frame clones appear in the TCRdb table, and some are missing; sequencing was by immunoSEQ multiplex PCR. The sample contains hundreds of thousands of clones, more than 75% of which appear only once. The sequencing sample was made of PBMCs or T cells enriched from blood (not recorded which). The source of these receptors is a woman in her 50s who had recovered from COVID-19. The CDR3 runs from the conserved cysteine through the conserved F or W. A D gene is named only where the DNA matches it firmly. Only some rows state a clone size, as once, few, many or a class for expanded clones.

v_gene	abundance	j_gene	d_gene	CDR3nt	CDR3aa
TRBV28	-	TRBJ1-6	-	TGTGCCAGCAGCCTCAGGGCCTCCAATTCACCCCTCCACTTT	CASSLRASNSPLHF
TRBV25-1	-	TRBJ2-5	-	TGTGCCAGCAGTGAATACTCTCACTCAGAGACCCAGTACTTC	CASSEYSHSETQYF
TRBV4-3	once	TRBJ1-2	TRBD1	TGCGCCAGCAGCCAAGATTACGGGACAGTTGACTATGGCTACACCTTC	CASSQDYGTVDYGYTF
TRBV4-1	-	TRBJ2-7	-	TGCGCCAGCAGCCAAGGGTTCTTAGCTGGTGTTTCCGAGCAGTACTTC	CASSQGFLAGVSEQYF
TRBV27	-	TRBJ2-1	TRBD2	TGTGCCAGCAGTTTATCGATGGCGGGAGGGCCTAATGAGCAGTTCTTC	CASSLSMAGGPNEQFF
TRBV19	-	TRBJ2-1	-	TGTGCCAGTAGTATTATCGGGAGCGAGCAGTTCTTC	CASSIIGSEQFF
TRBV7-2	-	TRBJ2-7	TRBD1	TGTGCCAGCAGCTTAACCTCGGGACAGCGATCCTACGAGCAGTACTTC	CASSLTSGQRSYEQYF
TRBV24-1	-	TRBJ2-1	TRBD2	TGTGCCACCGCGGGGGCGGGAGGGCGCTTCGGATACAATGAGCAGTTCTTC	CATAGAGGRFGYNEQFF
TRBV3-1/TRBV3-2	-	TRBJ2-3	TRBD2	TGTGCCAGCAGCCAAGATTCCCTAGCGGGAGTTTATACGCAGTATTTT	CASSQDSLAGVYTQYF
TRBV10-3	-	TRBJ2-7	TRBD1	TGTGCCATCACTAGGGACAGGGGATTGGGAGAGCAGTACTTC	CAITRDRGLGEQYF
TRBV28	-	TRBJ1-4	-	TGTGCCAGCAGCCGCGGGGAAGGGGCAAATGAAAAACTGTTTTTT	CASSRGEGANEKLFF
TRBV29-1	once	TRBJ2-7	-	TGCAGCGTTGAGACAGCTAAATCCTACGAGCAGTACTTC	CSVETAKSYEQYF
TRBV14	-	TRBJ2-1	-	TGTGCCAGCAGCCAAGCCCCTTGGAGCTCCTACAATGAGCAGTTCTTC	CASSQAPWSSYNEQFF
TRBV28	-	TRBJ1-4	-	TGTGCCAGCAGTTTGCTGGACGGGAAAAAACTGTTTTTT	CASSLLDGKKLFF
TRBV3-1/TRBV3-2	-	TRBJ2-5	TRBD2	TGTGCCAGCAGCCAAGTAGCGGGAGGGACAGGGACCCAGTACTTC	CASSQVAGGTGTQYF
TRBV5-8	-	TRBJ2-1	-	TGTGCCAGCAGCTTGATGTTTGGAGAAACTTACAATGAGCAGTTCTTC	CASSLMFGETYNEQFF
TRBV2	-	TRBJ2-7	TRBD2	TGTGCCAGCAGTGAGGGACTAGCCCAGCCCTACGAGCAGTACTTC	CASSEGLAQPYEQYF
TRBV28	-	TRBJ1-5	TRBD1	TGTGCCAGCAGTCTGGCAGGGGGTCTGGGGCAGCCCCAGCATTTT	CASSLAGGLGQPQHF
TRBV28	-	TRBJ2-2	-	TGTGCCAGCAGTTTACGGGCAGGGTTCACCGGGGAGCTGTTTTTT	CASSLRAGFTGELFF
TRBV11-3	few	TRBJ2-1	-	TGTGCCAGCAGCCTAGATGGGCTACCATACAATGAGCAGTTCTTC	CASSLDGLPYNEQFF
TRBV7-2	-	TRBJ1-2	TRBD1	TGTGCCAGCAGCTCTAGACTGACAGGGCCGAGGGTTAGGTATGGCTACACCTTC	CASSSRLTGPRVRYGYTF
TRBV30	-	TRBJ2-3	TRBD2	TGTGCCTGGAGTGTGGGAGCGGGGGGAATCACAGATACGCAGTATTTT	CAWSVGAGGITDTQYF
TRBV27	-	TRBJ2-5	TRBD2	TGTGCCAGCAGTTTCTTGACTAGCGGGAGATCATATCAAGAGACCCAGTACTTC	CASSFLTSGRSYQETQYF
TRBV5-5	-	TRBJ2-7	-	TGTGCCACACCGGGACAACAAACCTACGAGCAGTACTTC	CATPGQQTYEQYF
TRBV5-6	once	TRBJ1-2	-	TGTGCCAGCAGCGGAAGACTTGCTAACTATGGCTACACCTTC	CASSGRLANYGYTF
TRBV11-3	-	TRBJ1-1	TRBD1	TGTGCCAGCAGCTTAGCGATTGGGACAGGGAACACTGAAGCTTTCTTT	CASSLAIGTGNTEAFF
TRBV7-2	-	TRBJ2-1	TRBD2	TGTGCCAGCAGCTTAGATCGGACTAGCGGGGGGGAGAAGTACAATGAGCAGTTCTTC	CASSLDRTSGGEKYNEQFF
TRBV14	-	TRBJ2-1	-	TGTGCCAGCAGCCTACCAGGCCTGCCTTACAATGAGCAGTTCTTC	CASSLPGLPYNEQFF
TRBV14	-	TRBJ2-5	-	TGTGCCAGCAGCCCCCACGGTCGGGAGACCCAGTACTTC	CASSPHGRETQYF
TRBV24-1	-	TRBJ1-2	TRBD1	TGTGCCACCAGCCCTTCGCACCGGGACAGCTTAGGGTTC	CATSPSHRDSLGF
TRBV19	-	TRBJ2-6	-	TGTGCCAGTAGTATCGGGGGCGGGGGCAGCTCTGGGGCCAACGTCCTGACTTTC	CASSIGGGGSSGANVLTF
TRBV5-1	-	TRBJ2-1	TRBD1	TGCGCCAGCAGCTGGGATACGACAGGGAGCTCCTACAATGAGCAGTTCTTC	CASSWDTTGSSYNEQFF
TRBV3-1/TRBV3-2	few	TRBJ1-2	-	TGTGCCAGCAGCCAGACAGTCTATGGCTACACCTTC	CASSQTVYGYTF
TRBV3-1/TRBV3-2	once	TRBJ1-6	-	TGTGCCAGCAGTACCTTAGGGGCCAATTCACCCCTCCACTTT	CASSTLGANSPLHF
TRBV7-9	-	TRBJ2-3	TRBD1	TGTGCCAGCAGCCAAACCGGGACAGGGGGGGTAGATACGCAGTATTTT	CASSQTGTGGVDTQYF
TRBV5-1	-	TRBJ2-7	TRBD1	TGCGCCAGCAGCTCCTCCCACCGGACAGGGGACTACGAGCAGTACTTC	CASSSSHRTGDYEQYF
TRBV5-6	-	TRBJ2-7	TRBD2	TGTGCCAGCAGCTTTGCGGGGGACGAGCAGTACTTC	CASSFAGDEQYF
TRBV27	-	TRBJ2-3	TRBD1	TGTGCCAGCAGCATAACAGGGGCCTGGGCGGATACGCAGTATTTT	CASSITGAWADTQYF
TRBV7-2	-	TRBJ2-1	TRBD1	TGTGCCAGCAGCTTAGCCGACAGGGGGCGCAATAATGAGCAGTTCTTC	CASSLADRGRNNEQFF
TRBV11-2	few	TRBJ2-3	-	TGTGCCAGCAGCTTTAGTCCAGGGTTGAGCACAGATACGCAGTATTTT	CASSFSPGLSTDTQYF
TRBV4-3	-	TRBJ2-3	TRBD1	TGCGCCAGCAGCCAAGAGGCCCGACAGGGCATCGCAGATACGCAGTATTTT	CASSQEARQGIADTQYF
TRBV4-1	-	TRBJ2-3	TRBD2	TGCGCCAGCAGCCTCCGACTAGCGGCTTACACAGATACGCAGTATTTT	CASSLRLAAYTDTQYF